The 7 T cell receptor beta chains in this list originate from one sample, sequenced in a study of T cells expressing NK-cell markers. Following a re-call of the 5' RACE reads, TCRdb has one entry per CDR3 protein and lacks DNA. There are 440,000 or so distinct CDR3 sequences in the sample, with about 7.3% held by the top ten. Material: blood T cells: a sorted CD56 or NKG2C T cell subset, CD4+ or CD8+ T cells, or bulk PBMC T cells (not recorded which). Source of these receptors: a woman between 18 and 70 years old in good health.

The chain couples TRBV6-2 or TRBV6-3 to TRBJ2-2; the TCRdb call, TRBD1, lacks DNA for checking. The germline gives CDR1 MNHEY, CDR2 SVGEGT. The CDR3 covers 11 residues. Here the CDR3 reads CASKGAGELFF.

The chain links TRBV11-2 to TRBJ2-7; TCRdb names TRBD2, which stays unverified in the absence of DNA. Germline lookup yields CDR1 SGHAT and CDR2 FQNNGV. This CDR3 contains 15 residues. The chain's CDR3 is CASSSSGRDPYEQYF.

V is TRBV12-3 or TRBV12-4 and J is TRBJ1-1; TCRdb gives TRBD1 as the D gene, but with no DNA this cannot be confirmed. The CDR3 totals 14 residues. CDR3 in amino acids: CASSTQGGHTEAFF.

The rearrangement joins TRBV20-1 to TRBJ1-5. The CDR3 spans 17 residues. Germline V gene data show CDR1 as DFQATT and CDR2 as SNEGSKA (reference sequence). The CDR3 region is CSARVGTGRLATQPQHF.

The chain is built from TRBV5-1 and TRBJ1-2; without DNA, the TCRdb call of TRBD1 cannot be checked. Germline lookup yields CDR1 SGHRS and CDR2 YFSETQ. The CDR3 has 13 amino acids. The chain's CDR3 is CASSFEGAMGYTF. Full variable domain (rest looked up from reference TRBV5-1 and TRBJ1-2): KAGVTQTPRYLIKTRGQQVTLSCSPISGHRSVSWYQQTPGQGLQFLFEYFSETQRNKGNFPGRFSGRQFSNSRSEMNVSTLELGDSALYLCASSFEGAMGYTFGSGTRLTVV.

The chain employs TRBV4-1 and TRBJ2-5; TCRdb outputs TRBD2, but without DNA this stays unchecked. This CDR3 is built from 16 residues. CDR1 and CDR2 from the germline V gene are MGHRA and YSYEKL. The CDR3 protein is CASSQDMRGGQETQYF.

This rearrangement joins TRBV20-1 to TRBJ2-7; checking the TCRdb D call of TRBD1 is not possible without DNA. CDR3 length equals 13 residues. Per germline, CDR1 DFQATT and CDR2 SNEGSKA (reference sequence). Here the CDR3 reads CSAPEQAGREQYF.